This TCR beta chain was recovered during a study of T cells in Graves' hyperthyroidism and ophthalmopathy. Lactation, pregnancy, other autoimmune disease or uncontrolled infection excluded patients. RNA transcripts yielded amplified TCR beta CDR3 regions. HTBI primers were used for first-round RT-PCR of the TCR CDR3. TCRdb recomputed calls from the multiplex PCR reads with MiXCR, one row per CDR3 protein. Among some 500,000 distinct CDR3 sequences listed, 13% to 15% were seen once. This clonotype turned up a few times. This CDR3 is 19 amino acids long. Germline assignment: CDR1 DFQATT and CDR2 SNEGSKA (reference sequence). Trimming took 5 bases from V and 0 from J, leaving 25 bases between them.

Sequenced sample: blood. The clonotype comes from a young woman with Graves' hyperthyroidism. The V and J genes are TRBV20-1 and TRBJ1-4; D unresolved. The CDR3 DNA reads TGCAGTGCTCGGAATTTCCGGGCCCACATTTCAGCAACTAATGAAAAACTGTTTTTT. Its translation is CSARNFRAHISATNEKLFF.